Listed here are 13 T cell receptor beta chains from one sample, sequenced in a study of blood T cell repertoires in COVID-19. Assay: immunoSEQ multiplex PCR; the TCRdb copy retains only in-frame clones and omits some. This table has 200,000 to 300,000 clones, 75% to 90% appearing once. Specimen: peripheral blood. These receptor sequences come from a human donor in a cohort sampled during active COVID-19.

In the case of this clone: Different DNA sequences within this sample yield the same CDR3. This chain joins TRBV5-1 and TRBJ1-1; 10 bases align to TRBD1. CDR1 and CDR2 from the germline V gene are SGHRS and YFSETQ. The CDR3 is made up of 15 amino acids. J lost 3 bases, V lost 3 bases, and 5 bases had no gene match. The chain's CDR3 is CASSSPDRGDTEAFF. CDR3 DNA sequence: TGCGCCAGCAGCTCCCCGGACAGGGGGGACACTGAAGCTTTCTTT.

V usage is TRBV7-3 and J usage is TRBJ2-7; 14 positions match TRBD2. There are 15 residues in the CDR3. V dropped 3 bases and J dropped 7; count of bases not matched to a gene: 5. Germline CDR1 and CDR2: SGHTA and FQGTGA. Here the CDR3 reads CASSLGLAGAGEQYF. The CDR3 DNA reads as TGTGCCAGCAGCTTGGGACTAGCGGGAGCGGGGGAGCAGTACTTC.

The chain is built from TRBV19 and TRBJ1-5; 9 nucleotides agree with TRBD1. Germline-derived CDR1 and CDR2 are LNHDA and SQIVND (reference sequence). The CDR3 totals 16 residues. V was clipped by 4 bases and J by 6 bases; unmatched bases: 10. CDR3 residues: CASSRTTGQGGQPQHF. DNA for the CDR3: TGTGCCAGTAGTAGAACCACGGGACAGGGTGGTCAGCCCCAGCATTTT.

The chain's CDR3 is CASSYPGQGGQPQHF. The CDR3 coding sequence is TGTGCCAGCAGCTACCCGGGACAGGGTGGCCAGCCCCAGCATTTT. J is TRBJ1-5 and V is TRBV21-1; TRBD1 is taken as the D call from the table, unchecked against the DNA. TRBV21-1 is noted as a pseudogene. This CDR3 has 15 amino acids.

This clone is a singleton in its sample. V is TRBV5-4 and J is TRBJ2-5, with D perhaps matching TRBD2 (5 bases). The V gene lost 5 bases and the J gene lost 2 bases, with 16 bases spanning the gap. This CDR3 contains 15 residues. The germline gives CDR1 SGHNT, CDR2 YYREEE (reference sequence). CDR3 nucleotides: TGTGCCAGCAGTTCATCGGGGTTCTTGCAAGAGACCCAGTACTTC. Residues: CASSSSGFLQETQYF.

The table lists this clone with a count of one. The rearrangement uses TRBV7-2 and TRBJ1-1; TRBD1 aligns across 9 bases. This CDR3 region has 14 residues. CDR1 and CDR2 (germline): SGHTA, FQGNSA. J lost 5 bases, V lost 5 bases, and 6 bases had no gene match. The CDR3 region has the DNA TGTGCCAGCAGCGCCGGGACAGGGTCAACTGAAGCTTTCTTT. It is translated as CASSAGTGSTEAFF.

This clone was observed a single time. V usage is TRBV5-1 and J usage is TRBJ2-5, with 9 bases matching TRBD1. The germline gives CDR1 SGHRS, CDR2 YFSETQ. This CDR3 spans 14 amino acids. The ends lost 6 bases at V and 4 bases at J; junction bases unmatched: 7. CDR3 in amino acids: CASTGTGRGETQYF. CDR3 bases: TGCGCCAGCACGGGGACAGGGAGAGGAGAGACCCAGTACTTC.

The rearrangement uses TRBV3-1 (or the pseudogene TRBV3-2) and TRBJ2-3; 10 bases are shared with TRBD2. Germline V gene sequence: CDR1 LGHDT, CDR2 YNNKEL (reference sequence). This CDR3 spans 16 amino acids. The trim removed 2 bases at V and 4 bases at J, leaving 6 bases unmatched. DNA for the CDR3: TGTGCCAGCAGCCAACCCGGGACTAGCGTCCCAGATACGCAGTATTTT. Its translation: CASSQPGTSVPDTQYF.

The genes are TRBV19 and TRBJ1-5; perhaps TRBD1 as D (6 bases). Germline V gene sequence: CDR1 LNHDA, CDR2 SQIVND (reference sequence). V lost 7 bases to trimming and J lost 2 bases, with 12 bases between them. The CDR3 has 14 amino acids. In nucleotides, the CDR3 is TGTGCCAGTAATGAGGGGGTGGGCAATCAGCCCCAGCATTTT. Residues: CASNEGVGNQPQHF.

The chain combines TRBV6-5 with TRBJ2-7, with TRBD2 matching 9 bases. Germline V CDR1 and CDR2: MNHEY, SVGAGI. This CDR3 is 13 amino acids long. V lost 7 bases and J lost 5; bases outside the gene matches: 6. In nucleotides, the CDR3 is TGTGCCAGCACCGGACTAGCGAGCCACGAGCAGTACTTC. This sequence encodes CASTGLASHEQYF.

The genes are TRBV6-1 and TRBJ1-2, with 8 bases identical to TRBD1. CDR1 and CDR2 from the germline V gene are MNHNS and SASEGT. The CDR3 spans 16 residues. The junction had 8 bases not matched to a gene; V was cut back by 3 bases and J by 2 bases. The CDR3 DNA reads as TGTGCCAGCAGTGACCCCTGGACAGGGCTGAACTATGGCTACACCTTC. This encodes CASSDPWTGLNYGYTF.

This chain uses TRBV7-9 with TRBJ2-1; 8 bases map to TRBD2. Trimming cost V 1 base and J 4 bases; bases outside gene matches: 6. Germline assignment: CDR1 SEHNR and CDR2 FQNEAQ (reference sequence). The CDR3 sequence is 16 residues long. The CDR3 coding sequence is TGTGCCAGCAGCTTAGGGCGGGGGGCTGGTTACAATGAGCAGTTCTTC. Translating it yields CASSLGRGAGYNEQFF. Filled out from reference TRBV7-9 and TRBJ2-1, the complete variable domain reads DTGVSQNPRHKITKRGQNVTFRCDPISEHNRLYWYRQTLGQGPEFLTYFQNEAQLEKSRLLSDRFSAERPKGSFSTLEIQRTEQGDSAMYLCASSLGRGAGYNEQFFGPGTRLTVL.

The chain employs TRBV18 and TRBJ2-5, with 7 bases that match TRBD1. V was clipped by 6 bases and J by 1 base; unmatched bases: 8. This CDR3 comprises 15 residues. Germline loops: CDR1 KGHSH, CDR2 LQKENI. CDR3 protein: CASSPNRGLQETQYF. The CDR3 bases are TGTGCCAGCTCGCCCAACAGGGGTCTCCAAGAGACCCAGTACTTC.